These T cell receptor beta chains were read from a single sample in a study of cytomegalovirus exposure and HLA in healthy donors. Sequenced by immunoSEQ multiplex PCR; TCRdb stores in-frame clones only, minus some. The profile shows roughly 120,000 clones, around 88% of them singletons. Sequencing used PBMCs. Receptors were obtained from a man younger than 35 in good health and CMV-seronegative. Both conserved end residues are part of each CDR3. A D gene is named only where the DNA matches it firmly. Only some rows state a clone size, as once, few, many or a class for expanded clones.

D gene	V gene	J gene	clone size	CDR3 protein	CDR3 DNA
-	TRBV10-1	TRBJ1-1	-	CASSEGGAGLGEAFF	TGCGCCAGCAGTGAGGGGGGGGCCGGCCTCGGTGAAGCTTTCTTT
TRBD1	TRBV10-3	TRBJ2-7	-	CAITATGASYEQYF	TGTGCCATCACCGCAACAGGGGCCTCCTACGAGCAGTACTTC
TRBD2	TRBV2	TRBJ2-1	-	CASRELAGGVNEQFF	TGTGCCAGCAGGGAACTAGCGGGAGGGGTCAATGAGCAGTTCTTC
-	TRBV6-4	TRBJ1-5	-	CASSDNPGVGNQPQHF	TGTGCCAGCAGTGACAACCCGGGGGTAGGGAATCAGCCCCAGCATTTT
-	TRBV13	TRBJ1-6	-	CASSLVSGRGQSPLHF	TGTGCCAGCAGCTTAGTTTCGGGAAGAGGCCAATCACCCCTCCACTTT
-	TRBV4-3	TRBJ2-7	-	CASSQGGSSYEQYF	TGCGCCAGCAGCCAAGGAGGGAGCTCCTACGAGCAGTACTTC
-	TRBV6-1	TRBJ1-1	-	CASSEGPGGDTEAFF	TGTGCCAGCAGTGAAGGGCCTGGAGGGGACACTGAAGCTTTCTTT
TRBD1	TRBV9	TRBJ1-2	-	CASSAGTGDYGYTF	TGTGCCAGCAGCGCCGGGACAGGGGACTATGGCTACACCTTC
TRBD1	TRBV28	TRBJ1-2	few	CASSFDRGHGYTF	TGTGCCAGCAGTTTCGACAGGGGGCATGGCTACACCTTC
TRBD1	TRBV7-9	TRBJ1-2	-	CASRSTGGGGYGYTF	TGTGCCAGCAGATCTACAGGGGGCGGGGGCTATGGCTACACCTTC
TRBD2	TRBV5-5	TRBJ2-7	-	CASSAGLAGTYEQYF	TGTGCCAGCAGCGCGGGGCTAGCGGGGACCTACGAGCAGTACTTC
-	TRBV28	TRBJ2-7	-	CASSLLGGTISYEQYF	TGTGCCAGCAGTTTACTTGGCGGGACCATCTCCTACGAGCAGTACTTC
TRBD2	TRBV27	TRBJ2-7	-	CASSLITGTSGYEQYF	TGTGCCAGCAGTTTAATCACAGGGACTAGCGGCTACGAGCAGTACTTC
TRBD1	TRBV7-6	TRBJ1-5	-	CASSSGQASQPQHF	TGTGCCAGCAGCTCCGGACAGGCTAGTCAGCCCCAGCATTTT
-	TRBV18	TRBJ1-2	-	CASSPSSGSDGYTF	TGTGCCAGCTCACCCTCATCAGGCTCCGATGGCTACACCTTC
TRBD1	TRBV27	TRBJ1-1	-	CASSLRPRTGEPEAFF	TGTGCCAGCAGTTTAAGGCCCCGGACAGGCGAACCGGAAGCTTTCTTT
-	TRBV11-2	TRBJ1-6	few	CASSPGDSPLHF	TGTGCCAGCAGTCCAGGGGATTCTCCCCTCCACTTT
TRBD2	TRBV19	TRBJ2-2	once	CASSTGGGYTGELFF	TGTGCCAGTAGTACGGGCGGGGGGTACACCGGGGAGCTGTTTTTT
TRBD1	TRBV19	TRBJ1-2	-	CASRGEGQDYGYTF	TGTGCCAGTAGGGGGGAAGGACAGGACTATGGCTACACCTTC
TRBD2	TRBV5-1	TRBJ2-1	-	CASSLTGTSGNNEQFF	TGCGCCAGCAGCTTGACCGGGACTAGCGGCAACAATGAGCAGTTCTTC
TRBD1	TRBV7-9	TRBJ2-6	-	CASEPGRDRAHGGANVLTF	TGTGCCAGCGAGCCTGGACGGGACAGGGCCCACGGTGGGGCCAACGTCCTGACTTTC
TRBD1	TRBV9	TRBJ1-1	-	CASSLGTGYGAFF	TGTGCCAGCAGCCTGGGGACAGGGTATGGAGCTTTCTTT
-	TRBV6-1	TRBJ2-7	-	CASSPQGPSYEQYF	TGTGCCAGCAGCCCACAGGGTCCCTCCTACGAGCAGTACTTC
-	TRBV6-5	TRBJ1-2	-	CASSPSGRGYGYTF	TGTGCCAGCAGTCCGTCAGGGCGCGGCTATGGCTACACCTTC
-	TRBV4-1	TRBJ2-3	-	CASSQDLTGFTDTQYF	TGCGCCAGCAGCCAAGATTTAACGGGTTTCACAGATACGCAGTATTTT
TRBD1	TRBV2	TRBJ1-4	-	CASSSFLGQGDEKLFF	TGTGCCAGCAGTTCTTTCTTGGGTCAGGGGGATGAAAAACTGTTTTTT
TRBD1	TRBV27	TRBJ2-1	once	CASTPGTGYNEQFF	TGTGCCAGCACCCCCGGGACAGGCTACAATGAGCAGTTCTTC
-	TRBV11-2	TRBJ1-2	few	CASSPLRTRGYTF	TGTGCCAGCAGCCCACTACGCACTCGAGGCTACACCTTC
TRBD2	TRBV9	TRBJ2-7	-	CASSVDRGVTYEQYF	TGTGCCAGCAGCGTAGACCGGGGGGTGACCTACGAGCAGTACTTC
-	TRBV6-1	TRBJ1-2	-	CASSEAAAGTYGYTF	TGTGCCAGCAGTGAAGCGGCGGCAGGGACTTATGGCTACACCTTC
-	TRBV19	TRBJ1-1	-	CASSMEEEWRTEAFF	TGTGCCAGTAGTATGGAGGAGGAATGGCGCACTGAAGCTTTCTTT
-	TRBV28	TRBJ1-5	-	CASTQRGEDQPQHF	TGTGCCAGCACCCAACGCGGGGAAGATCAGCCCCAGCATTTT
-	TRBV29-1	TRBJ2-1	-	CSVGPSGVENEQFF	TGCAGCGTTGGCCCGTCGGGGGTGGAGAATGAGCAGTTCTTC
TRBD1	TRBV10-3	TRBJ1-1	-	CAISGTGGSSTEAFF	TGTGCCATCAGTGGGACAGGGGGTAGTAGCACTGAAGCTTTCTTT
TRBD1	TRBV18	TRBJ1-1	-	CASSPDRDTEAFF	TGTGCCAGCTCACCGGACAGGGACACTGAAGCTTTCTTT
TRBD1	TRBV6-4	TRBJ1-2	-	CASSTGTGSGYTF	TGTGCCAGCAGTACCGGGACAGGGAGCGGCTACACCTTC
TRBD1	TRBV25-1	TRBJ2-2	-	CASRTGVTGELFF	TGTGCCAGCAGGACAGGGGTTACCGGGGAGCTGTTTTTT
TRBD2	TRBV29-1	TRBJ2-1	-	CSVLGGTSVFEQFF	TGCAGCGTACTCGGCGGGACTAGCGTTTTTGAGCAGTTCTTC
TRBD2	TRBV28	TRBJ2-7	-	CASSQPSGAFSYEQYF	TGTGCCAGCAGCCAACCTAGCGGGGCTTTTTCCTACGAGCAGTACTTC
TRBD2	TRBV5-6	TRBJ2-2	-	CASSRGGYTGELFF	TGTGCCAGCAGCCGGGGGGGTTACACCGGGGAGCTGTTTTTT
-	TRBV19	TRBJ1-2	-	CASSMYQTDYGYTF	TGTGCCAGTAGTATGTACCAGACAGACTATGGCTACACCTTC
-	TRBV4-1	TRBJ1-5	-	CASSHSQASNQPQHF	TGCGCCAGCAGCCATTCCCAGGCATCTAATCAGCCCCAGCATTTT
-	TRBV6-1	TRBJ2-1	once	CASSEMTGRGTFF	TGTGCCAGCAGCGAGATGACCGGGAGAGGGACGTTCTTC
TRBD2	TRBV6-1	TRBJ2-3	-	CASSGLAGGTDTQYF	TGTGCCAGCAGCGGACTAGCGGGTGGGACAGATACGCAGTATTTT
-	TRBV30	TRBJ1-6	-	CAWKGVYSPLHF	TGTGCCTGGAAGGGGGTTTATTCACCCCTCCACTTT